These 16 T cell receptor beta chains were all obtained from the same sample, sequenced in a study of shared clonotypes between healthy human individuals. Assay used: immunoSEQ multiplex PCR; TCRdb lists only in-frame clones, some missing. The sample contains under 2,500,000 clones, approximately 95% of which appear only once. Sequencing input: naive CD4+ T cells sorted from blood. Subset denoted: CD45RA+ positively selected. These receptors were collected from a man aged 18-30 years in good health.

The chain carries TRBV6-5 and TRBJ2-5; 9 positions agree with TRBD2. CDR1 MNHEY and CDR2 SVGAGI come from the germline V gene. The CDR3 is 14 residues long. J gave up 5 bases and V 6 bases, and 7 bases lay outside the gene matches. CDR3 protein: CASSSGTSRETQYF. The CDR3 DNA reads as TGTGCCAGCAGCTCCGGGACTAGCCGGGAGACCCAGTACTTC.

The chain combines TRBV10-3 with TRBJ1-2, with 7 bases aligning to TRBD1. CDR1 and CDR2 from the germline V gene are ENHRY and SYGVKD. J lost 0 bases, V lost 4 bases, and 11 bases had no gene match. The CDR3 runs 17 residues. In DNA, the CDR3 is TGTGCCATCAGTGGGACGCCCGGGACAGACTCTAACTATGGCTACACCTTC. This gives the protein CAISGTPGTDSNYGYTF.

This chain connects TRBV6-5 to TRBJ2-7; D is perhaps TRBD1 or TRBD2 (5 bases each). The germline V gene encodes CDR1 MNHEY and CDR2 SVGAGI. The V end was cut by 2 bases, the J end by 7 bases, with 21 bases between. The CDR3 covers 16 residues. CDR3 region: CASSYARTGRGGEQYF. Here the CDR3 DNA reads TGTGCCAGCAGTTACGCACGTACCGGACGGGGCGGGGAGCAGTACTTC.

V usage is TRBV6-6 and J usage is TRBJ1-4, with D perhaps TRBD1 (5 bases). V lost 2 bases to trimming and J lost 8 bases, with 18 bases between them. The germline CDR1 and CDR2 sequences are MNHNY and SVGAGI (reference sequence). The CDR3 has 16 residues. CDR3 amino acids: CASSYRDGGWVEKLFF. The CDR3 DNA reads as TGTGCCAGCAGTTACCGAGATGGGGGTTGGGTGGAAAAACTGTTTTTT.

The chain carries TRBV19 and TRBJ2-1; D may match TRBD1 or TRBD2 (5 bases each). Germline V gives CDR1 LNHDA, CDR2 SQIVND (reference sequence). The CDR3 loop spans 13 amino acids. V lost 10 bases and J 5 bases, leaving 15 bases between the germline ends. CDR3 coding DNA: TGTGCCACCAGGGACGCGTTACACAATGAGCAGTTCTTC. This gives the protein CATRDALHNEQFF.

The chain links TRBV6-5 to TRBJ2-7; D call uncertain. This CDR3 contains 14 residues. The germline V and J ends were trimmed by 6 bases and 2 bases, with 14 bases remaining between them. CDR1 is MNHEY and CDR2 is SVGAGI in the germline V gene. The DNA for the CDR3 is TGTGCCAGCAGCCGAGACACCGTTACCTACGAGCAGTACTTC. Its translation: CASSRDTVTYEQYF.

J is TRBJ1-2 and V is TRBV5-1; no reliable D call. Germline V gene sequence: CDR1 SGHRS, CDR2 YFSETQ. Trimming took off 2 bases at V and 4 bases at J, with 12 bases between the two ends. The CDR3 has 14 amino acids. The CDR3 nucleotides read TGCGCCAGCAGCTTAAACAGTTTGGGCTATGGCTACACCTTC. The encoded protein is CASSLNSLGYGYTF.

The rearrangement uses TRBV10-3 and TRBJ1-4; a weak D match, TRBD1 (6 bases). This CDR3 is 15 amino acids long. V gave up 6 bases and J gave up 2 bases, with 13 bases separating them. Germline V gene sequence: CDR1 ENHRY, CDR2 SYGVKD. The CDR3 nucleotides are TGTGCCATCAGGGATCCCGGGGGCACTAATGAAAAACTGTTTTTT. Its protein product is CAIRDPGGTNEKLFF.

The chain's CDR3 is CASRGISYGYTF. The CDR3, as DNA: TGTGCCAGCAGGGGGATTAGCTATGGCTACACCTTC. The V gene is TRBV28, the J gene TRBJ1-2; D is unclear. Germline V gene sequence: CDR1 MDHEN, CDR2 SYDVKM. V gave up 6 bases and J gave up 4 bases, with 9 bases separating them. The CDR3 is 12 amino acids.

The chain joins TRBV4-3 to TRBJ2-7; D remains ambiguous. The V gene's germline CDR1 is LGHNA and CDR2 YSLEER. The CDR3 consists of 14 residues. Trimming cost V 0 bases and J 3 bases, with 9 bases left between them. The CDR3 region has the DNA TGCGCCAGCAGCCAAGACAGAGGCATCTACGAGCAGTACTTC. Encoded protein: CASSQDRGIYEQYF.

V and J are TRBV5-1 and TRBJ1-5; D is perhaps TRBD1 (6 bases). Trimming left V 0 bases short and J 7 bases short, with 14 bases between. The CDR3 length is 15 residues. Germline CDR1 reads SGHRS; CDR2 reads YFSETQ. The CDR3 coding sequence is TGCGCCAGCAGCTTGGAGGGAGGGGGAAGCCAGCCCCAGCATTTT. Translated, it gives CASSLEGGGSQPQHF.

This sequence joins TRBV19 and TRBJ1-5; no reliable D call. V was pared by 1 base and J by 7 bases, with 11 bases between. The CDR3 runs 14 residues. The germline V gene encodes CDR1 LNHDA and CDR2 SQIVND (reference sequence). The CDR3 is CASSIGSVYQPQHF. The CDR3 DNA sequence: TGTGCCAGTAGTATAGGGTCAGTATACCAGCCCCAGCATTTT.

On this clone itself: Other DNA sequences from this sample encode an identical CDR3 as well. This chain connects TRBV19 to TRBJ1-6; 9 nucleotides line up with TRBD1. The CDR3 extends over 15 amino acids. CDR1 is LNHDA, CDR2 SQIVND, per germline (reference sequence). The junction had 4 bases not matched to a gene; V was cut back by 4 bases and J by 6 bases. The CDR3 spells CASSTRTGVNSPLHF. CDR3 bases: TGTGCCAGTAGTACACGGACAGGGGTTAATTCACCCCTCCACTTT.

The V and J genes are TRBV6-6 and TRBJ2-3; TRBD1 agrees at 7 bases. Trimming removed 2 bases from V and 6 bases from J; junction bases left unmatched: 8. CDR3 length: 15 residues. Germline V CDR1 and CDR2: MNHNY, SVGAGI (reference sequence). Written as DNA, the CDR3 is TGTGCCAGCAGTTACGGGGCAGGGGGTCTGGATACGCAGTATTTT. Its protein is CASSYGAGGLDTQYF.

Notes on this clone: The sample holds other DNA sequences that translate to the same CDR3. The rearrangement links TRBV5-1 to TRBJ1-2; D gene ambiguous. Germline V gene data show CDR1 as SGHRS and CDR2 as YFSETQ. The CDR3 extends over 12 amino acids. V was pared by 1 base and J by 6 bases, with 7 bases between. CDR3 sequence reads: CASSLSQNGYTF. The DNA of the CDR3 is TGCGCCAGCAGCTTGTCTCAAAATGGCTACACCTTC.

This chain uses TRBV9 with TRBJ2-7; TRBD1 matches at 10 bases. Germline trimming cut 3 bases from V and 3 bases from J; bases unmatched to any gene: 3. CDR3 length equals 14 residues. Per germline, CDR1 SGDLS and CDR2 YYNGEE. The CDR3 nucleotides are TGTGCCAGCAGCGGGGGACAGGGGATCTACGAGCAGTACTTC. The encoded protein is CASSGGQGIYEQYF. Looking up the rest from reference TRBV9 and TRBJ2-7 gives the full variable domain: DSGVTQTPKHLITATGQRVTLRCSPRSGDLSVYWYQQSLDQGLQFLIQYYNGEERAKGNILERFSAQQFPDLHSELNLSSLELGDSALYFCASSGGQGIYEQYFGPGTRLTVT.